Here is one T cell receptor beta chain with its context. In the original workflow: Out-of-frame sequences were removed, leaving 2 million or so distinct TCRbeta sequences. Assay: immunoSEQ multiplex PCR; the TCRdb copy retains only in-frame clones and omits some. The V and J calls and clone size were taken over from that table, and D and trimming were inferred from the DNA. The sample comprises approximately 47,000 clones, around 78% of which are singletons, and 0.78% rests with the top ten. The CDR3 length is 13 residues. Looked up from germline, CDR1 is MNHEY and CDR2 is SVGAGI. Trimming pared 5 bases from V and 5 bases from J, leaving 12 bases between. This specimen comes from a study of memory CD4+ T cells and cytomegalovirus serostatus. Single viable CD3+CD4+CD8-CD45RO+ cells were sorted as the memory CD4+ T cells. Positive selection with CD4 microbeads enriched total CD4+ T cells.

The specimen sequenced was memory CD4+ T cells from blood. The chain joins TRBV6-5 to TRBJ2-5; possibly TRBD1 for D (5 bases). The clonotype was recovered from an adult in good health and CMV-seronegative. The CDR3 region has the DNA TGTGCCAGCAGTCGACAGTATTCGGAGACCCAGTACTTC. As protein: CASSRQYSETQYF.